This TCR beta chain was sequenced during a study of T-cell memory formation after mild COVID-19 (dated by TCRdb to the early 2020s). At the level of the whole study: Most TCR sequence clusters were specific to one of the two donors. Two young, previously healthy adult volunteers made up the cohort, one male and one female. Longitudinal TCRalpha and TCRbeta repertoire sequencing tracked T-cell clones expanding and contracting after mild COVID-19 in a couple of donors. Summary of the overall study and its limitations: The second-wave clones that peaked on day 37 were not confirmed to be SARS-CoV-2 specific. Contracting CD4+ clones were found mainly in CM and EM memory subsets, while CD8+ clones were enriched in EMRA. The detection of some responding clones in pre-infection memory suggests that pre-existing cross-reactive memory T cells joined the SARS-CoV-2 response. Only two mild cases were covered in the study, and larger cohorts including severe cases with pre-infection samples were considered necessary. From day 15 to 85, contracting clones showed balanced CD4/CD8 phenotypes, whereas a second wave of clones that expanded from day 15 to 37 leaned towards CD4+.

The V end gives up 2 bases and the J end 5 bases, leaving 8 bases in the junction not matched to a gene. The CDR3 contains 16 residues, cysteine and phenylalanine counted. CDR3 DNA is the only sequence kept; it has 48 bases, read in frame from the first base. For CDR1 and CDR2, the germline V gene lists SGHVS and FQNEAQ. Ficoll-Paque density gradient centrifugation was used to isolate PBMCs. This sample was sequenced with an Illumina NovaSeq 6000. Using 5'RACE with constant-segment primers, TCRalpha and TCRbeta cDNA libraries were constructed, with sample barcodes and unique molecular identifiers added in the process. RNA was extracted from every sample with Trizol reagent. Library amplification was performed in two PCR steps, and a second sample barcode and Illumina TruSeq adapters were introduced in the second step. The libraries were sequenced on an Illumina NovaSeq using 2 x 150 bp paired-end reads. The original methods were these. Reads were demultiplexed and collapsed into UMI-guided consensus sequences with migec v1.2.7. With mixcr v2.1.11, UMI consensuses were aligned to TRA and TRB V and J templates and assembled into clonotypes. A clonotype was counted as expanded or contracted only when both edgeR and NoisET called the clonotype significant, with the noise models trained on biological replicates. edgeR calls used a false discovery rate-adjusted p below 0.01 and a log2 fold-change threshold of 1. As an exploratory analysis of dynamics, max-normalized trajectories of the 1000 most abundant clonotypes were examined by PCA with hierarchical clustering. Each responding clone was given a CD4 or CD8 phenotype based on the CD4+ and CD8+ repertoires, which had been sequenced separately. TCRdb reworked the public reads: Q25 trimming with fastp, MiXCR clone assembly, productive beta chains retained. Under each unique CDR3 protein, matching rows form one entry showing the most common genes and DNA. The V and J calls follow TCRdb's processing rather than the paper's. This sample is represented by roughly 35,000 distinct CDR3 sequences; approximately 7.7% of them were singletons. The top ten clones comprise roughly 27% of the sample.

This clonotype showed up many times. Its antigen is not yet known. There are no base qualities to consult, and no much larger clone falls within one base. The TCR sequence derives from a man aged 18-30 years who had mild COVID-19 (a few samples of this study predate the infection). The sample titles of this study are shuffled in the database, so cell type and time point are left out; the donor was told from shared clones. The rearranged chain carries TRBV7-8 and TRBJ2-3; 9 bases in the junction line up with TRBD2. The sequencing input was PBMCs or a T cell subset sorted from them (not recorded which). The DNA sequence is given as TGTGCCAGCAGCTTATACTCGCGGGGGGGCAGAGATACGCAGTATTTT. Translation gives CASSLYSRGGRDTQYF. The reference TRBV7-8 and TRBJ2-3 proteins fill in what lies around the CDR3, so the full variable domain reads GAGVSQSPRYKVAKRGQDVALRCDPISGHVSLFWYQQALGQGPEFLTYFQNEAQLDKSGLPSDRFFAERPEGSVSTLKIQRTQQEDSAVYLCASSLYSRGGRDTQYFGPGTRLTVL.